The T cell receptor beta chain described here comes from a study of radiotherapy plus CTLA-4 blockade in lung cancer. Only in-frame clones appear in the TCRdb table, and some are missing; sequencing was by immunoSEQ multiplex PCR. Among 51,000 or so clones listed, roughly four fifths were seen once. This clonotype was obtained from a human donor with non-small cell lung cancer who had stable disease on radiotherapy plus ipilimumab. The material sequenced was peripheral blood, taken from a patient treated with radiotherapy plus ipilimumab.

In DNA, the CDR3 is TGTGCCAACTCCCCGGGACAGGGAGTCAGTGAAGCTTTCTTT. As protein: CANSPGQGVSEAFF. The chain has TRBV5-8 and TRBJ1-1; 9 nucleotides align to TRBD1. The junction had 13 bases not matched to a gene; V was cut back by 9 bases and J by 7 bases. From germline, CDR1 is SGHTS and CDR2 YDEGEE. The CDR3 is 14 amino acids.